This T cell receptor beta chain was captured by sequencing in a study of T-cell memory formation after mild COVID-19 (dated by TCRdb to 2020 to 2023). With regard to the full study: TCR sequence clusters from the two donors were largely donor specific. The cohort was made up of two young adult volunteers, one female and one male, who were previously healthy. In two donors, T-cell clones that expanded and contracted after mild COVID-19 were followed by sequencing TCRalpha and TCRbeta repertoires longitudinally.

Ficoll-Paque density gradient centrifugation was used to isolate PBMCs. The run used an Illumina NovaSeq 6000. TCRalpha and TCRbeta cDNA libraries were built by 5'RACE with constant-segment primers, adding sample barcodes and unique molecular identifiers. RNA was extracted from every sample with Trizol reagent. Library amplification was performed in two PCR steps, and a second sample barcode and Illumina TruSeq adapters were introduced in the second step. Sequencing of libraries was performed on an Illumina NovaSeq with 2 x 150 bp paired-end reads. The paper's data handling went like this. With migec v1.2.7, reads were demultiplexed and then collapsed into UMI-guided consensus sequences. Using mixcr v2.1.11, the UMI consensuses were aligned to TRA and TRB V and J templates and assembled into clonotypes. A clonotype was counted as expanded or contracted only when both edgeR and NoisET called the clonotype significant, with the noise models trained on biological replicates. edgeR calls used a false discovery rate-adjusted p below 0.01 and a log2 fold-change threshold of 1. PCA with hierarchical clustering of max-normalized trajectories of the 1000 most abundant clonotypes was used as exploratory dynamics analysis. Separately sequenced CD4+ and CD8+ repertoires were used to assign the CD4 or CD8 phenotype of responding clones. Clones were called with MiXCR by TCRdb after fastp trimmed the public reads at Q25, and only in-frame beta chains were retained. Duplicate CDR3 protein sequences are folded into a single record with the most common DNA and genes. What appears here as the V and J calls and clone size reflects TCRdb's work, not the paper's. The sample includes 300,000 to 400,000 distinct CDR3 sequences, with 25% to 30% observed a single time. The ten top clones hold approximately 13% of the sample.

Turning to this clonotype: The target of this receptor is not known. Base qualities are not at hand, and no much larger clone is one base apart.

Results and caveats for the whole study, not just this receptor: Clones that contracted from day 15 to 85 showed balanced CD4/CD8 phenotypes, whereas a second wave of clones that expanded from day 15 to 37 leaned towards CD4+. The detection of some responding clones in pre-infection memory suggests that pre-existing cross-reactive memory T cells joined the SARS-CoV-2 response. Contracting CD4+ clones turned up mainly in the CM and EM memory subsets, whereas EMRA was where CD8+ clones were enriched. Only a couple of mild cases were covered in the study, and larger cohorts including severe cases with pre-infection samples were considered necessary. SARS-CoV-2 specificity was not confirmed for the second-wave clones peaking on day 37.

Trimming costs V 5 bases and J 5 bases, and their ends lie 18 bases apart. Spanning cysteine to phenylalanine, the CDR3 consists of 16 amino acids. Only CDR3 DNA remains: 48 bases, in frame from the first base. Via the germline V gene, CDR1 is MNHEY and CDR2 SVGAGI. The TCR sequence derives from an adult woman who had mild COVID-19 (a few samples of this study predate the infection). The sample titles of this study are shuffled in the database, so cell type and time point are left out; the donor was told from shared clones. Specimen: PBMCs or a T cell subset sorted from them (not recorded which). This chain is built from TRBV6-5 and TRBJ2-2, with the D gene uncertain. The CDR3 is CASSTHGSSPTGELFF. The nucleotide sequence is TGTGCCAGCAGTACCCACGGGTCTTCCCCAACCGGGGAGCTGTTTTTT.